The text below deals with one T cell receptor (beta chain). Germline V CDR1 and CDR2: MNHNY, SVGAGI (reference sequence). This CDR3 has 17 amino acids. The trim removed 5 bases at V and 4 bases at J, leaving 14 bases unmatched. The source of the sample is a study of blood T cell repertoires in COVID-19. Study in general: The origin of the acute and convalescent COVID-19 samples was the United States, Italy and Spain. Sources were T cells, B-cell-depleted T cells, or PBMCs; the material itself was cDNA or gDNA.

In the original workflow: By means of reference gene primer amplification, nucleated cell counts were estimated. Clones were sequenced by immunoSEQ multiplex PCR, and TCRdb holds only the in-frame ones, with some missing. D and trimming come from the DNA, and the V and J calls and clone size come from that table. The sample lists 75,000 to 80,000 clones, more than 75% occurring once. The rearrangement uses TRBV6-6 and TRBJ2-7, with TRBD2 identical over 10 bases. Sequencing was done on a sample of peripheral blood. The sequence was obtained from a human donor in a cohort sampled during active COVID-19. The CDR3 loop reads CASSPGGGTSGEYEQYF. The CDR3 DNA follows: TGTGCCAGCAGTCCCGGGGGGGGAACTAGCGGGGAGTACGAGCAGTACTTC.